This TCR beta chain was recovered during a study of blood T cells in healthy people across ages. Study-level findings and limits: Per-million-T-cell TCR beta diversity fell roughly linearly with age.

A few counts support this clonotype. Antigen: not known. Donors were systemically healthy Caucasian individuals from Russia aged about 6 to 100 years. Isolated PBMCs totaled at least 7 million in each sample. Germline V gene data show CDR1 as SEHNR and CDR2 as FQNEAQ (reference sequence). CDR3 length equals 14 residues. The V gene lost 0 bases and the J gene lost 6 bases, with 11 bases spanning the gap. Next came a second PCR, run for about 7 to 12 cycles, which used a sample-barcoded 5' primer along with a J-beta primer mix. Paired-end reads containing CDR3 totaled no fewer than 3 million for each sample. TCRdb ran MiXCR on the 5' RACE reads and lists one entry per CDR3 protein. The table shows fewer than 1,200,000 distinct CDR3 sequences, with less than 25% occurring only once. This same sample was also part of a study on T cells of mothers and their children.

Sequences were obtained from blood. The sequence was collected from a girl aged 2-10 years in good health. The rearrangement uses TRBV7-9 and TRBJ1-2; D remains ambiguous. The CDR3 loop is CASSLANGGDGYTF. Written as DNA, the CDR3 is TGTGCCAGCAGCTTAGCGAACGGAGGCGATGGCTACACCTTC.